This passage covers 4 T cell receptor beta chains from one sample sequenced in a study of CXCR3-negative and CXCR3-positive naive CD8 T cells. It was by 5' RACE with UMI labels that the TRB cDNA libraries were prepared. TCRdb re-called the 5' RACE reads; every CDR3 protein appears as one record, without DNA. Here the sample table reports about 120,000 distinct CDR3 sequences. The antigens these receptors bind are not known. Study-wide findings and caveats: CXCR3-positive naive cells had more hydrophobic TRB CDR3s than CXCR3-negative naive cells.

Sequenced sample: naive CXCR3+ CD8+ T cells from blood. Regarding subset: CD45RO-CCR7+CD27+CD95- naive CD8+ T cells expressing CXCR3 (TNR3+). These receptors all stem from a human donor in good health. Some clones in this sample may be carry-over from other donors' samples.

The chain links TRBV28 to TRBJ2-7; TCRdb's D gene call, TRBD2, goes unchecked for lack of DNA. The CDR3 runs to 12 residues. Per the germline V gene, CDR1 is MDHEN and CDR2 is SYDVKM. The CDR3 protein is CASDSGPYEQYF.

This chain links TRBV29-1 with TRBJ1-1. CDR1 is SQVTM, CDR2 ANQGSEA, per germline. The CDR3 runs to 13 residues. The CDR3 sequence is CSVEDSGVPEAFF. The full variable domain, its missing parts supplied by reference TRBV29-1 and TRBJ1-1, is SAVISQKPSRDICQRGTSLTIQCQVDSQVTMMFWYRQQPGQSLTLIATANQGSEATYESGFVIDKFPISRPNLTFSTLTVSNMSPEDSSIYLCSVEDSGVPEAFFGQGTRLTVV.

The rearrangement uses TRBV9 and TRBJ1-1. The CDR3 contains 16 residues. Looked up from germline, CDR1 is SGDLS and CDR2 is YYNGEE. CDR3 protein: CDSSVGGSFPNTEAFF.

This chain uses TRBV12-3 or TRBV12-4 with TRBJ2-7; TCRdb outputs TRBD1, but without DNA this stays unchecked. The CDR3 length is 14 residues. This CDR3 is CASSFRETSYEQYF.